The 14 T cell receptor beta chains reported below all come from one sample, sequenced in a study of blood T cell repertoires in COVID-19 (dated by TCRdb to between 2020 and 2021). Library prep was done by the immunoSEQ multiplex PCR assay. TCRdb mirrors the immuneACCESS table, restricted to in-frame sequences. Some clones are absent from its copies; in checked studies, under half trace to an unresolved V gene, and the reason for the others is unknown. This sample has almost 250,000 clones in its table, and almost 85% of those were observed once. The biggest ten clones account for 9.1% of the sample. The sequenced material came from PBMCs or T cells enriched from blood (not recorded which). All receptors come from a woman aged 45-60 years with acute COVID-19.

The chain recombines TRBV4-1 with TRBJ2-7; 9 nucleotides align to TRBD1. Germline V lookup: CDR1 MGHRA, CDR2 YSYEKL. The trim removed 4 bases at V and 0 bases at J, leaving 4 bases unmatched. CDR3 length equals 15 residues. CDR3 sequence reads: CASSRPGQGSYEQYF. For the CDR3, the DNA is TGCGCCAGCAGCCGCCCGGGACAGGGCTCCTACGAGCAGTACTTC.

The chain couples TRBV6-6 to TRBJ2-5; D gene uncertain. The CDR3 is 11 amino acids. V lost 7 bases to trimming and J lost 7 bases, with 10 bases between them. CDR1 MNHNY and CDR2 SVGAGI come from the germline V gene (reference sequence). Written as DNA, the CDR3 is TGTGCCAGCATTCTCTCCGGGACCCAGTACTTC. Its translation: CASILSGTQYF.

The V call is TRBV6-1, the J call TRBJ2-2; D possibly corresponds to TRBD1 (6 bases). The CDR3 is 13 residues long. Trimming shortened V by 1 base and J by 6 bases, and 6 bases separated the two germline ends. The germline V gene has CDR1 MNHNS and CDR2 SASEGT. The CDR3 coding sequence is TGTGCCAGCAGTGAAGACAGGGCCGGGGAGCTGTTTTTT. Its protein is CASSEDRAGELFF.

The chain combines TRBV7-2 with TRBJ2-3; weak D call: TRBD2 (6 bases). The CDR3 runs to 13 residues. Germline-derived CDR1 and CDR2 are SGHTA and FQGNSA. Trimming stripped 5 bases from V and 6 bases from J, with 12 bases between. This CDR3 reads CASSPRDADTQYF. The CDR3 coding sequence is TGTGCCAGCAGCCCGCGGGACGCGGATACGCAGTATTTT.

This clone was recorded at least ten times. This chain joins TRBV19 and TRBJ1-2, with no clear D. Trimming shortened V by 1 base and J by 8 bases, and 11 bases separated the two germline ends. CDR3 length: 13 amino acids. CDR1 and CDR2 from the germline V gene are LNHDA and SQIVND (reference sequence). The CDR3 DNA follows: TGTGCCAGTAGTATAGGGCTCCGGAGCGGCTACACCTTC. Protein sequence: CASSIGLRSGYTF. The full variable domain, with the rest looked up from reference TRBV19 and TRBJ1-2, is DGGITQSPKYLFRKEGQNVTLSCEQNLNHDAMYWYRQDPGQGLRLIYYSQIVNDFQKGDIAEGYSVSREKKESFPLTVTSAQKNPTAFYLCASSIGLRSGYTFGSGTRLTVV.

CDR3 sequence (DNA): TGTGCCAGCAGCTTAGCCAGAAAAGAGACCCAGTACTTC. Amino acid sequence: CASSLARKETQYF. The chain joins TRBV7-8 to TRBJ2-5; no reliable D call. This CDR3 has 13 residues. The V end was cut by 0 bases, the J end by 3 bases, with 5 bases between. Germline V CDR1 and CDR2: SGHVS, FQNEAQ.

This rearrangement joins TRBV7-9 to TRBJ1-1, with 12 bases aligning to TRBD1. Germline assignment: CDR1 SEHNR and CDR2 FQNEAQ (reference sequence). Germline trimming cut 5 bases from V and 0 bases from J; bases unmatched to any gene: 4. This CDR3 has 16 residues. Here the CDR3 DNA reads TGTGCCAGCAGCCTGGGACAGGGGGCCCTGAACACTGAAGCTTTCTTT. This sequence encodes CASSLGQGALNTEAFF.

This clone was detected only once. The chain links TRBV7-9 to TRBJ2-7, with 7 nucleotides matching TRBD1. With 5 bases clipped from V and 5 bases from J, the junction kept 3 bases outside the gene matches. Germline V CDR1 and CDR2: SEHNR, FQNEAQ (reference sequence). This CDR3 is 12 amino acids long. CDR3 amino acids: CASSQTGDEQYF. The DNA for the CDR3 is TGTGCCAGCAGCCAAACAGGGGACGAGCAGTACTTC.

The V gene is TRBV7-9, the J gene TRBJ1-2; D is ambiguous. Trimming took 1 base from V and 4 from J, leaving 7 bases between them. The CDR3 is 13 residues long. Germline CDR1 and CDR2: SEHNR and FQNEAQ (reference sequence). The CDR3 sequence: CASSLEQSYGYTF. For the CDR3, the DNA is TGTGCCAGCAGCTTAGAACAGTCCTATGGCTACACCTTC.

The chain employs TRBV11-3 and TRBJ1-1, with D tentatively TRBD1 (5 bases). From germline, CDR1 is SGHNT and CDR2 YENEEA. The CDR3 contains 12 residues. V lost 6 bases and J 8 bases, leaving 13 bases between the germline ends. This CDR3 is CASSWGGAEAFF. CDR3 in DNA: TGTGCCAGCAGTTGGGGCGGAGCAGAAGCTTTCTTT.

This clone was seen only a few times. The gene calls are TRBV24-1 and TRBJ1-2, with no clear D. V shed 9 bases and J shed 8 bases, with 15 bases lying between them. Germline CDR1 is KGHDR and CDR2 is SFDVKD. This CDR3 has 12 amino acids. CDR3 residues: CATLVPLFGYTF. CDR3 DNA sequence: TGTGCCACCCTAGTACCGCTTTTCGGCTACACCTTC.

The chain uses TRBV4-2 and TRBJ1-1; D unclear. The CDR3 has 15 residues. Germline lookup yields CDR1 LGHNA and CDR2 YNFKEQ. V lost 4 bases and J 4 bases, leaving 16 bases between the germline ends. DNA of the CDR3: TGTGCCAGCAGCCCTCACCGGGAGGGAGGCACTGAAGCTTTCTTT. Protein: CASSPHREGGTEAFF.

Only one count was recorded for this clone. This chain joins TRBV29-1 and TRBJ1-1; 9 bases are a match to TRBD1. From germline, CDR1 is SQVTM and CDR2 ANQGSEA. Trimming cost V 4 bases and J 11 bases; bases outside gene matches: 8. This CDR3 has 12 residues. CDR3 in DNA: TGCAGCGTTGTGGACAGGGGCTACCTGGCTTTCTTT. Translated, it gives CSVVDRGYLAFF.

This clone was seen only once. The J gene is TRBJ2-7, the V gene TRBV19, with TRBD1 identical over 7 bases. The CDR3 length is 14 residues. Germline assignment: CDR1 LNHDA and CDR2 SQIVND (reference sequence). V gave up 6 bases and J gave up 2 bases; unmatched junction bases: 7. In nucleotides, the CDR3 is TGTGCCAGTAGCCCGGGGACAGTTACCTACGAGCAGTACTTC. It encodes CASSPGTVTYEQYF. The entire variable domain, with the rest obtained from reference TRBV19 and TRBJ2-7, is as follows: DGGITQSPKYLFRKEGQNVTLSCEQNLNHDAMYWYRQDPGQGLRLIYYSQIVNDFQKGDIAEGYSVSREKKESFPLTVTSAQKNPTAFYLCASSPGTVTYEQYFGPGTRLTVT.